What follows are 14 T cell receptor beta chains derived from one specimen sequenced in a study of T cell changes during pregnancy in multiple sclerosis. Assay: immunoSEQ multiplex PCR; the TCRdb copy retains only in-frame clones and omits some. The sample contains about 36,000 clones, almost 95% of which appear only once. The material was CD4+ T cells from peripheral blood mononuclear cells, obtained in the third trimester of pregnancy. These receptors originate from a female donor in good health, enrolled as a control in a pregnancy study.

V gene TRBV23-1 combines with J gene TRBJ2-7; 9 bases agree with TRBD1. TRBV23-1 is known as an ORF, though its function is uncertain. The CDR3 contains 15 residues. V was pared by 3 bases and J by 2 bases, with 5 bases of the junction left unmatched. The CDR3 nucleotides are TGCGCCAGCAGTCAGACGGGACAGGGACCCTACGAGCAGTACTTC. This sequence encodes CASSQTGQGPYEQYF.

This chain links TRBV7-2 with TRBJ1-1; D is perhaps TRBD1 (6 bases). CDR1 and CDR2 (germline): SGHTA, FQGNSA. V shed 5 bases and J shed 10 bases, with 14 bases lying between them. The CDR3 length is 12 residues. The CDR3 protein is CASSDTGLGAFF. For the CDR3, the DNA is TGTGCCAGCAGCGATACAGGGCTGGGAGCTTTCTTT. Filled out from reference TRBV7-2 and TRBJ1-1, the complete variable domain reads GAGVSQSPSNKVTEKGKDVELRCDPISGHTALYWYRQSLGQGLEFLIYFQGNSAPDKSGLPSDRFSAERTGGSVSTLTIQRTQQEDSAVYLCASSDTGLGAFFGQGTRLTVV.

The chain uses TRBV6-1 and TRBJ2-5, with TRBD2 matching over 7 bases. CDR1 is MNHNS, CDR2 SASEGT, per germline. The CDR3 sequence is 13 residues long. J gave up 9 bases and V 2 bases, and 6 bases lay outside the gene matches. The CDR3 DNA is TGTGCCAGCAGTGAATTGGAGGGAGGGGCCCAGTACTTC. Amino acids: CASSELEGGAQYF.

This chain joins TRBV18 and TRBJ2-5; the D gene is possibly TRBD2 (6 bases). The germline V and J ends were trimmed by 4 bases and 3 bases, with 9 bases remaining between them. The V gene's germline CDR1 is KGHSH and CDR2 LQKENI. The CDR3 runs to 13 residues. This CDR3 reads CASSLGLKETQYF. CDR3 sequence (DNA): TGTGCCAGCTCACTGGGACTGAAAGAGACCCAGTACTTC.

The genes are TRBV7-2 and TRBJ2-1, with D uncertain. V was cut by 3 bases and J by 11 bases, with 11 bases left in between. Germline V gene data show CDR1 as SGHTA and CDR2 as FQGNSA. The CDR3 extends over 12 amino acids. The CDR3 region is CASSFDSSKQFF. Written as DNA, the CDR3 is TGTGCCAGCAGCTTTGACTCGAGTAAGCAGTTCTTC.

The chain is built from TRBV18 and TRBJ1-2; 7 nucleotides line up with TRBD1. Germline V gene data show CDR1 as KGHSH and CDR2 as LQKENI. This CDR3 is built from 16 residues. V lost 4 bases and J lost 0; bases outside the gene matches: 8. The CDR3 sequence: CASSQNVDRANYGYTF. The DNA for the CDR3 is TGTGCCAGCTCACAGAATGTAGACAGGGCTAACTATGGCTACACCTTC.

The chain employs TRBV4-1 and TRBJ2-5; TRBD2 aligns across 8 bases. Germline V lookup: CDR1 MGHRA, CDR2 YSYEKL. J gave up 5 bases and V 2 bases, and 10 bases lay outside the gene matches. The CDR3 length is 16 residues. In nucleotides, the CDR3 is TGCGCCAGCAGCCAACCGACCGGGGGGGCTGGTGAGACCCAGTACTTC. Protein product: CASSQPTGGAGETQYF.

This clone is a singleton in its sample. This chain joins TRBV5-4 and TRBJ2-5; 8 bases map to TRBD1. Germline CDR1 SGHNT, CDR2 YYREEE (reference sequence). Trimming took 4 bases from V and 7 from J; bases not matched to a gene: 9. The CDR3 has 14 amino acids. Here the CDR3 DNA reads TGTGCCAGCAGCGGCCAGGGGGCGAGCGGGACCCAGTACTTC. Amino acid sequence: CASSGQGASGTQYF. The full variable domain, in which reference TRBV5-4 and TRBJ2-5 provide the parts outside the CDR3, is ETGVTQSPTHLIKTRGQQVTLRCSSQSGHNTVSWYQQALGQGPQFIFQYYREEENGRGNFPPRFSGLQFPNYSSELNVNALELDDSALYLCASSGQGASGTQYFGPGTRLLVL.

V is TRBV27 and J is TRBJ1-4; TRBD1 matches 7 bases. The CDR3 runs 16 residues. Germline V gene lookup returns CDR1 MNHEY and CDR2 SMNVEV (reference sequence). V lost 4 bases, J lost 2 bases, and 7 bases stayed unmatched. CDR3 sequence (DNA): TGTGCCAGCAGTTCTCTAAACAGGGGCACTAATGAAAAACTGTTTTTT. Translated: CASSSLNRGTNEKLFF.

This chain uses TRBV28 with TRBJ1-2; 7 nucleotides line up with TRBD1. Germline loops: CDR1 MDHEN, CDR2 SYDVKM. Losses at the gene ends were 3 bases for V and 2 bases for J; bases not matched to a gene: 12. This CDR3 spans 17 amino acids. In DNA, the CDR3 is TGTGCCAGCAGTTTCCCCAGACTAGGGGACAGAAACTATGGCTACACCTTC. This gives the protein CASSFPRLGDRNYGYTF.

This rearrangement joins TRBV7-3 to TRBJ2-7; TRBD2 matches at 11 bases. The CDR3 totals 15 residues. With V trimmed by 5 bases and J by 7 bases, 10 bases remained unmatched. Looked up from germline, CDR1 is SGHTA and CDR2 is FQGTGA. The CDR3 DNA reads TGTGCCAGCAGCCTTAGCGGGGGGGCCACGCGAGAGCAGTACTTC. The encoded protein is CASSLSGGATREQYF.

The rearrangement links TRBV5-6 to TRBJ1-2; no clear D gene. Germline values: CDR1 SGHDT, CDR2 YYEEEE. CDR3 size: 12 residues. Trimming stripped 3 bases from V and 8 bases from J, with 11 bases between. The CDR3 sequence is CASSYRESGYTF. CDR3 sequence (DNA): TGTGCCAGCAGCTACCGAGAGAGCGGCTACACCTTC.

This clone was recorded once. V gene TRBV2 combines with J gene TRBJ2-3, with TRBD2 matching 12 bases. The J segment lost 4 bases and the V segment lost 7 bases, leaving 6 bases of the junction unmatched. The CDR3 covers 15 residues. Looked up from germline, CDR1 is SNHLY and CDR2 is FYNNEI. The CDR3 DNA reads TGTGCCAGCAAGCGGACTAGCGGGGTTGCAGATACGCAGTATTTT. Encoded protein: CASKRTSGVADTQYF.

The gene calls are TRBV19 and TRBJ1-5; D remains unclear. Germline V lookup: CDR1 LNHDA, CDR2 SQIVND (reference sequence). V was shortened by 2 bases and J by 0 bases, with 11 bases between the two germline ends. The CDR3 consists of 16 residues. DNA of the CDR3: TGTGCCAGTAGTATATTCCGGGGTCTTAGCAATCAGCCCCAGCATTTT. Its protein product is CASSIFRGLSNQPQHF.